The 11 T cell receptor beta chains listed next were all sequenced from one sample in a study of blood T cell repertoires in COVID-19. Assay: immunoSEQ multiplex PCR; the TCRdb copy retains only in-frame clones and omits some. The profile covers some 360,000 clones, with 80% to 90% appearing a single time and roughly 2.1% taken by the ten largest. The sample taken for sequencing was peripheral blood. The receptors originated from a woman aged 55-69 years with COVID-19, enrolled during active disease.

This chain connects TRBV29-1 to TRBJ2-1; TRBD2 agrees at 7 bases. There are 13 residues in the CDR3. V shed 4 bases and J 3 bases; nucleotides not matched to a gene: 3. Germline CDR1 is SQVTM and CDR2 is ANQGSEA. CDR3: CSVAPSGYNEQFF. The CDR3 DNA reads TGCAGCGTTGCCCCTAGCGGCTACAATGAGCAGTTCTTC.

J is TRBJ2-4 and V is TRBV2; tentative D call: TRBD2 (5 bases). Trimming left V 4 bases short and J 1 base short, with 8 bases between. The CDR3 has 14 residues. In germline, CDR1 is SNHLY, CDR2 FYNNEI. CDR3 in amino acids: CASSVTGAKNIQYF. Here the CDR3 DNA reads TGTGCCAGCAGTGTTACGGGGGCCAAAAACATTCAGTACTTC.

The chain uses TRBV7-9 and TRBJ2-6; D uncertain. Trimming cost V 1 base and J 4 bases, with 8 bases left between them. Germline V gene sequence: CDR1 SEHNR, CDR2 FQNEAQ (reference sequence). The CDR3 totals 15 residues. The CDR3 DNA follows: TGTGCCAGCAGCTTAGGGGCCCGCGGGGCCAACGTCCTGACTTTC. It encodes CASSLGARGANVLTF.

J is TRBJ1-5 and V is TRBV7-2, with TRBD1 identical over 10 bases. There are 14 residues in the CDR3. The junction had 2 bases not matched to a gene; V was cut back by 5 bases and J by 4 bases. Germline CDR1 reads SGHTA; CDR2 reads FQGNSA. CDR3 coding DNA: TGTGCCAGCAGCCTGGGACAGGGGAATCAGCCCCAGCATTTT. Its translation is CASSLGQGNQPQHF.

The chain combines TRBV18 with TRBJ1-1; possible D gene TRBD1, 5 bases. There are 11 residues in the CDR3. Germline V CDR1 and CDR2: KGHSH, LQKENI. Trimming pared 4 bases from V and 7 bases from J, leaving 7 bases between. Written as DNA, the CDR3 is TGTGCCAGCTCACTACAGGTTGAAGCTTTCTTT. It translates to CASSLQVEAFF.

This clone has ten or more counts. The CDR3, as DNA: TGTGCCAGCAGCCCTCAGGGGGCTGATTCTGAAGCTTTCTTT. Its protein product is CASSPQGADSEAFF. The J gene is TRBJ1-1, the V gene TRBV9, with 8 bases aligning to TRBD1. V shed 4 bases and J 6 bases; nucleotides not matched to a gene: 8. Germline loops: CDR1 SGDLS, CDR2 YYNGEE. CDR3 length equals 14 residues.

CDR3 in DNA: TGTGCCGCTGCTATGTCTGGGGCCAACGTCCTGACTTTC. Its translation is CAAAMSGANVLTF. The chain uses TRBV15 and TRBJ2-6, with D unresolved. Germline CDR1 reads LNHNV; CDR2 reads YYDKDF (reference sequence). V lost 11 bases, J lost 1 base, and 9 bases lay in between. The CDR3 extends over 13 amino acids.

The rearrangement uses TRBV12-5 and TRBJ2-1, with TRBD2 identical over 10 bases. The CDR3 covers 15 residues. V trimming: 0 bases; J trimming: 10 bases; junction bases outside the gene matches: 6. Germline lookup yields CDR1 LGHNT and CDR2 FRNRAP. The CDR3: CASGLVTSGENEQFF. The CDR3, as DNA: TGTGCTAGTGGTTTGGTAACTAGCGGGGAGAACGAGCAGTTCTTC.

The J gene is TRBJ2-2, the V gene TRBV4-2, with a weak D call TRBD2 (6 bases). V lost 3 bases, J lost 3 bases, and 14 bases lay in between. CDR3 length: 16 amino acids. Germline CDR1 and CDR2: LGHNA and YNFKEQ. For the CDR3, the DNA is TGTGCCAGCAGCCAGCCCCCGGCTAGCGACACCGGGGAGCTGTTTTTT. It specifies CASSQPPASDTGELFF.

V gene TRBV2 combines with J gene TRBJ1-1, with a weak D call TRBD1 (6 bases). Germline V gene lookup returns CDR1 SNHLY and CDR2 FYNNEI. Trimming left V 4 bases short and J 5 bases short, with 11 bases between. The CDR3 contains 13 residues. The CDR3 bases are TGTGCCAGCAGTGTAGAGGGGGGGACTGAAGCTTTCTTT. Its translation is CASSVEGGTEAFF.

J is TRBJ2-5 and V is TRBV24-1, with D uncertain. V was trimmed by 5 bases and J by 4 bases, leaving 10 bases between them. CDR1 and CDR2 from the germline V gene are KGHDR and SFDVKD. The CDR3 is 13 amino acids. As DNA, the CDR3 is TGTGCCACCAGTGTGCATCTAGGAGAGACCCAGTACTTC. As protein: CATSVHLGETQYF.